This entry features one T cell receptor (beta chain) sequence. Its antigen is as yet unknown. Between the trimmed V and J ends, which lost 1 base and 2 bases, there was a span of 11 bases. The CDR3 contains 15 residues. From germline, CDR1 is LNHDA and CDR2 SQIVND (reference sequence). ViraFEST assay sequencing came after antigen-specific CD4+ T cells were expanded with viral peptide pools. Once cultured for approximately ten days, the cells underwent separation to obtain CD4+ T cells. Vaccine recipients had no previous SARS-CoV-2 infection; their nucleocapsid antibodies were negative. Cultures received IL-2 medium that replaced half the medium on days 3 and 7. This sample was included in a study of vaccination effects on CD4 cells after COVID-19. The data were produced by immunoSEQ multiplex PCR, yet TCRdb's version contains in-frame clones alone and is incomplete. The sample carries 50,000 to 65,000 clones, roughly 73% recorded once.

This chain joins TRBV19 and TRBJ2-5; unclear D gene. The specimen was CD4+ T cells from PBMCs cultured with HCoV-OC43 spike peptides, collected before COVID-19 vaccination. The subset here: HCoV-OC43 spike overlapping peptide pool stimulation. The TCR originated in a human donor who received a COVID-19 vaccine. This CDR3 reads CASSIGVGTQETQYF. The CDR3 DNA reads TGTGCCAGTAGTATAGGCGTGGGAACTCAAGAGACCCAGTACTTC. Based on the CDR3 plus reference TRBV19 and TRBJ2-5, the full variable domain is DGGITQSPKYLFRKEGQNVTLSCEQNLNHDAMYWYRQDPGQGLRLIYYSQIVNDFQKGDIAEGYSVSREKKESFPLTVTSAQKNPTAFYLCASSIGVGTQETQYFGPGTRLLVL.